This T cell receptor beta chain was sequenced for a study of technical replicates of blood from a few donors. J lost 8 bases, V lost 2 bases, and 6 bases had no gene match. The CDR3 consists of 14 residues. Germline values: CDR1 SGDLS, CDR2 YYNGEE. The data were produced by immunoSEQ multiplex PCR, yet TCRdb's version contains in-frame clones alone and is incomplete. The data show approximately 79,000 clones, 85% to 95% seen once. The sequence derives from a human donor in good health. The sample was T cells isolated from PBMCs. The genes are TRBV9 and TRBJ2-1; 8 nucleotides align to TRBD2. DNA for the CDR3: TGTGCCAGCAGCGTTGAAGGGACTAGGTATGAGCAGTTCTTC. Translated, it gives CASSVEGTRYEQFF.